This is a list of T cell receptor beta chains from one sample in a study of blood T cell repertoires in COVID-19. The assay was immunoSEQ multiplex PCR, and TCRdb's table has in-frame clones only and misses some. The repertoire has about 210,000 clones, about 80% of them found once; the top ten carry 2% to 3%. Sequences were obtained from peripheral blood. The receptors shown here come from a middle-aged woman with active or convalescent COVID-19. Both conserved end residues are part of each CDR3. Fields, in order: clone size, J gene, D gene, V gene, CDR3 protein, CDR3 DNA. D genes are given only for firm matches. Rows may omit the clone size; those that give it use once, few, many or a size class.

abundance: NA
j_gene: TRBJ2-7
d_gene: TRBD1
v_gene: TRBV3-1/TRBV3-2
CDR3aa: CASSHDPLDRGQFYEQYF
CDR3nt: TGTGCCAGCAGCCACGACCCCCTGGACAGGGGGCAGTTCTACGAGCAGTACTTC

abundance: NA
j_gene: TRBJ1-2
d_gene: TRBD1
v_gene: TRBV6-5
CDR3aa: CATTLRDRSYGYTF
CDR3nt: TGTGCCACCACTCTGCGGGACAGAAGTTATGGCTACACCTTC

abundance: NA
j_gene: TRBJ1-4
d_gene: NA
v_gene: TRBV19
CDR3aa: CASRDSASAIGLFF
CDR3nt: TGTGCCAGTAGGGACAGCGCATCGGCGATAGGTCTGTTTTTT

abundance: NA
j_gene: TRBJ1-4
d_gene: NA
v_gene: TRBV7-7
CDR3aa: CASSLGQGEKLFF
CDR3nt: TGTGCTAGCAGCTTAGGGCAGGGGGAAAAACTGTTTTTT

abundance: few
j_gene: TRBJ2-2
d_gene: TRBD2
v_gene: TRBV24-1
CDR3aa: CATSNLAANTGELFF
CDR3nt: TGTGCCACCAGTAATCTAGCGGCGAACACCGGGGAGCTGTTTTTT

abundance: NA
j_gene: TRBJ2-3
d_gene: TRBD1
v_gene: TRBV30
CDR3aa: CAWEGTGGDTQYF
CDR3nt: TGTGCCTGGGAGGGGACAGGCGGTGATACGCAGTATTTT

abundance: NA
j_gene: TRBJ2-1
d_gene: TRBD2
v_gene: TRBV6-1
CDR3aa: CASSETSGRSEQFF
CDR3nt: TGTGCCAGCAGTGAGACTAGCGGGCGGAGTGAGCAGTTCTTC

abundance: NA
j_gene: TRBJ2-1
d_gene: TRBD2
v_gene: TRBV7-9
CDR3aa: CASSLSLAGGPREQFF
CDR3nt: TGTGCCAGCAGCTTATCCTTAGCGGGAGGGCCGAGGGAGCAGTTCTTC

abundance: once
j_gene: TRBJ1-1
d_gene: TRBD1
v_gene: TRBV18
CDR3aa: CASSPKTGGDTEAFF
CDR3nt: TGTGCCAGCTCACCTAAGACAGGGGGGGACACTGAAGCTTTCTTT

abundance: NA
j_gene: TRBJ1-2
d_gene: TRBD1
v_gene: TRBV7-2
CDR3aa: CASSLDRGRNDGYTF
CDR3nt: TGTGCCAGCAGCTTGGACAGGGGGCGGAACGATGGCTACACCTTC

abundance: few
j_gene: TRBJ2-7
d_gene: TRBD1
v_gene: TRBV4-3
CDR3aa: CASSQEGQGPYEQYF
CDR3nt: TGCGCCAGCAGCCAAGAGGGACAGGGGCCCTACGAGCAGTACTTC

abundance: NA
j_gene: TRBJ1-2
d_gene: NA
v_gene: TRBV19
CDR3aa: CASSFFDGNYGYTF
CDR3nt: TGTGCCAGTTCCTTTTTCGACGGGAACTATGGCTACACCTTC

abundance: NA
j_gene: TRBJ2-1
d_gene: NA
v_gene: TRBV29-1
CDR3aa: CSVEDLVNEQFF
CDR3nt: TGCAGCGTTGAAGACCTAGTCAATGAGCAGTTCTTC

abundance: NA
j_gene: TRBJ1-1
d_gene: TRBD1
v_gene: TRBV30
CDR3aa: CARQGGVTEAFF
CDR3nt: TGTGCCCGCCAGGGGGGTGTTACTGAAGCTTTCTTT

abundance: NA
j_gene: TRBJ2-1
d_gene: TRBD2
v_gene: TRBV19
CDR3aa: CASSLGPGLAGGNEQFF
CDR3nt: TGTGCCAGTAGTCTCGGACCGGGACTAGCGGGGGGAAATGAGCAGTTCTTC

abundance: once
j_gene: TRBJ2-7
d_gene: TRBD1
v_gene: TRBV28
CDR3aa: CASSYGFGTGNYEQYF
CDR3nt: TGTGCCAGCAGTTACGGGTTTGGGACAGGGAACTACGAGCAGTACTTC

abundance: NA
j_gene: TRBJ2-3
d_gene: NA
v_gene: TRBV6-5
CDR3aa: CASSSAGTDTQYF
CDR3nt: TGTGCCAGCAGTTCAGCGGGCACAGATACGCAGTATTTT

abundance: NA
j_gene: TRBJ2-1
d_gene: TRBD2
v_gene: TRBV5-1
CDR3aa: CASSPAGTSGYNEQFF
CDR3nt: TGCGCCAGCAGCCCCGCCGGGACTAGCGGCTACAATGAGCAGTTCTTC

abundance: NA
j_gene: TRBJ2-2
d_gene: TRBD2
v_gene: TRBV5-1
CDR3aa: CASSLMTSGRSNTGELFF
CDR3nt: TGCGCCAGCAGCCTAATGACTAGCGGGAGATCGAACACCGGGGAGCTGTTTTTT

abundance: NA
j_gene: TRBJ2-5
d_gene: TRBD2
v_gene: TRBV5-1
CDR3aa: CASSLVTSGIQETQYF
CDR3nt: TGCGCCAGCAGCTTGGTGACTAGCGGGATCCAAGAGACCCAGTACTTC

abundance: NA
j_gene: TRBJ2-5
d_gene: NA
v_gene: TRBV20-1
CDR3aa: CSARAEETQYF
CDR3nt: TGCAGTGCTAGAGCAGAAGAGACCCAGTACTTC

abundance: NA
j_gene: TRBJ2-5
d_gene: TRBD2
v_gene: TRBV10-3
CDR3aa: CAISESMGGFQETQYF
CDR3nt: TGTGCCATCAGTGAGTCTATGGGAGGGTTCCAAGAGACCCAGTACTTC

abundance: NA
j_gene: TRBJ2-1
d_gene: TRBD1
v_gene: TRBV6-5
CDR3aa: CASSYLGTGMDNEQFF
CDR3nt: TGTGCCAGCAGTTACCTCGGGACAGGGATGGACAATGAGCAGTTCTTC

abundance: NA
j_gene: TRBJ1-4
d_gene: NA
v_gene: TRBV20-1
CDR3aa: CSAPLEKLFF
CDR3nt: TGCAGTGCCCCTCTTGAAAAACTGTTTTTT

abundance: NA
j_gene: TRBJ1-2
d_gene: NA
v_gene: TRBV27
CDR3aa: CASRTTGYGYTF
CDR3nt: TGTGCCAGCAGAACTACAGGGTATGGCTACACCTTC

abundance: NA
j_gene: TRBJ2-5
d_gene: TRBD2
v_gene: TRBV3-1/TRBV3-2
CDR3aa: CASSQVREGPGLGNETQYF
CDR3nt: TGTGCCAGCAGCCAAGTTAGGGAGGGGCCGGGACTAGGGAACGAGACCCAGTACTTC

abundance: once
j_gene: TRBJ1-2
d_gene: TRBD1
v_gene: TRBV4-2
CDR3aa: CASSQDQAGGRFGYTF
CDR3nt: TGTGCCAGCAGCCAAGATCAGGCAGGGGGACGATTCGGCTACACCTTC

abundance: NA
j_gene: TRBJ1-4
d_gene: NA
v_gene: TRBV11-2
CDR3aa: CASSLEGVDGEKLFF
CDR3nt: TGTGCCAGCAGCTTAGAAGGGGTAGACGGCGAAAAACTGTTTTTT

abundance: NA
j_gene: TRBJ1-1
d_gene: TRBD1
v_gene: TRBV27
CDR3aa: CASSPDRGYTEAFF
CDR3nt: TGTGCCAGCAGCCCGGACAGGGGATACACTGAAGCTTTCTTT

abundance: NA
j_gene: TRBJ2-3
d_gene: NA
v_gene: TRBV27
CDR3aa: CASSLLSGAQYF
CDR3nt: TGTGCCAGCAGTTTACTGTCCGGGGCGCAGTATTTT

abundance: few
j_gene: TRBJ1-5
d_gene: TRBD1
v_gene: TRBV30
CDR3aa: CAWSRDRGGNQPQHF
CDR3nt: TGTGCCTGGAGCCGGGACAGGGGTGGTAATCAGCCCCAGCATTTT

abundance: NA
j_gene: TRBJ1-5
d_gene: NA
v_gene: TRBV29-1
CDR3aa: CSVVVGRSGNQPQHF
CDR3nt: TGCAGCGTTGTCGTGGGGAGGTCGGGCAATCAGCCCCAGCATTTT

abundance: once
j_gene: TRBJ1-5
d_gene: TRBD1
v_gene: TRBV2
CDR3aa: CASSRQGGQPQHF
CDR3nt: TGTGCCAGCAGTCGACAGGGAGGTCAGCCCCAGCATTTT

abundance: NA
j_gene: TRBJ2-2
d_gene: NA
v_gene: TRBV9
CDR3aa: CASSIYNRADTGELFF
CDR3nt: TGTGCCAGCAGCATATACAACAGGGCGGACACCGGGGAGCTGTTTTTT

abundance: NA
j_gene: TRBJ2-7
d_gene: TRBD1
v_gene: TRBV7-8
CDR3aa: CASSPGGTGDYEQYF
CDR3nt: TGTGCCAGCAGCCCAGGTGGGACAGGGGACTACGAGCAGTACTTC

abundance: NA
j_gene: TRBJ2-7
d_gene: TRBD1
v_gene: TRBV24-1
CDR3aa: CATSDQTGSYEQYF
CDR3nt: TGTGCCACCAGTGACCAGACAGGGTCCTACGAGCAGTACTTC

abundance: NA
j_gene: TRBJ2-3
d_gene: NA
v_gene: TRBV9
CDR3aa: CASSVSLDTQYF
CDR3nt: TGTGCCAGCAGCGTATCTTTAGATACGCAGTATTTT

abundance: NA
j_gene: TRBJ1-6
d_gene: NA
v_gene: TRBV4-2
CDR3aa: CASSQGQLPLSSYNSPLHF
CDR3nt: TGTGCCAGCAGCCAGGGACAACTACCCCTGAGCTCCTATAATTCACCCCTCCACTTT

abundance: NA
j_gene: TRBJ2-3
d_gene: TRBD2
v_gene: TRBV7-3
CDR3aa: CASGTSGSTDTQYF
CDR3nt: TGTGCCAGCGGGACTAGCGGGAGCACAGATACGCAGTATTTT

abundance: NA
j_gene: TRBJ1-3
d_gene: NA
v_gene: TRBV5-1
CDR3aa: CASSPQIGGNTIYF
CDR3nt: TGCGCCAGCAGCCCGCAAATCGGTGGAAACACCATATATTTT

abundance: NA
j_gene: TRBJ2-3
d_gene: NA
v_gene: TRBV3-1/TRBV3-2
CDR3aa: CASSQELASDTQYF
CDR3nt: TGTGCCAGCAGCCAAGAGCTAGCGTCAGATACGCAGTATTTT

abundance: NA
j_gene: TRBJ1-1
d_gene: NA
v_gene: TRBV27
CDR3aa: CASVDYTEAFF
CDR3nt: TGTGCCAGCGTGGACTACACTGAAGCTTTCTTT

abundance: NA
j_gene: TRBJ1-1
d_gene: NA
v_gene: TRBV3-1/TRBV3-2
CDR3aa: CASSQESWQKNTEAFF
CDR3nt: TGTGCCAGCAGCCAAGAAAGTTGGCAGAAGAACACTGAAGCTTTCTTT

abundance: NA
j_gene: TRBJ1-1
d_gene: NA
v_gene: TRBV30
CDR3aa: CASLRDLTENTEAFF
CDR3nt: TGTGCCTCCCTAAGAGACCTTACAGAGAACACTGAAGCTTTCTTT

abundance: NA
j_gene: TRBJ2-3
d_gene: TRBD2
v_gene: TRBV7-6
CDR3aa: CASSLGLAGGFTDTQYF
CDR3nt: TGTGCCAGCAGCTTAGGGCTAGCGGGAGGATTCACAGATACGCAGTATTTT